Listed here is a single TCR beta chain. TCRdb processed the RT-PCR reads anew with MiXCR; each CDR3 protein has one entry. This table holds 190,000 or so distinct CDR3 sequences, around two fifths found once. The V gene lost 4 bases and the J gene lost 1 base, with 14 bases spanning the gap. Germline-derived CDR1 and CDR2 are MNHEY and SMNVEV (reference sequence). The CDR3 runs to 15 residues. These data originate in a study of patients and donors after allogeneic stem cell transplantation. The sample taken for sequencing was blood, either unsorted or a sorted T cell fraction (not recorded which). The sequence derives from a human donor who was either an allogeneic HSCT recipient or a stem cell or donor lymphocyte infusion donor (not recorded which). It is not recorded whose cells these are; they may come from a transplant donor. The chain has TRBV27 and TRBJ2-7, with D uncertain. In DNA form, the CDR3 reads TGTGCCAGCAGTTCCCTGACGAAAGGGTCCTACGAGCAGTACTTC. Translation: CASSSLTKGSYEQYF.